This T cell receptor beta chain derives from a study of response to subunit inactivated influenza vaccine. As to this clonotype: Its antigen is currently unknown.

General study points: T cells newly recruited by each seasonal influenza vaccination are few, the authors suggested.

CDR1 is SGDLS, CDR2 YYNGEE, per germline. This CDR3 spans 16 amino acids. Trimming removed 0 bases at V and 0 bases at J, with 10 bases between. MiXCR was run by TCRdb on the RT-PCR reads, yielding one entry per CDR3 protein. The table includes about 480,000 distinct CDR3 sequences, 25% detected once. The chain employs TRBV9 and TRBJ2-1; a weak D match, TRBD2 (6 bases). The receptor was derived from a man between 50 and 59 years old who received an inactivated influenza vaccine. The source material was CD4+ T cells sorted from PBMCs, sampled approximately 5 days after vaccination. CDR3 sequence reads: CASSVVAGTSYNEQFF. CDR3 DNA sequence: TGTGCCAGCAGCGTAGTGGCGGGAACCTCCTACAATGAGCAGTTCTTC. The full variable domain, rest sourced from reference TRBV9 and TRBJ2-1, is DSGVTQTPKHLITATGQRVTLRCSPRSGDLSVYWYQQSLDQGLQFLIQYYNGEERAKGNILERFSAQQFPDLHSELNLSSLELGDSALYFCASSVVAGTSYNEQFFGPGTRLTVL.